Listed below are T cell receptor beta chains from one sample, sequenced in a study of blood T cell repertoires in COVID-19. Generated by immunoSEQ multiplex PCR, the TCRdb table keeps only in-frame clones and is missing some. The table lists roughly 210,000 clones, 88% of them singletons. Sequenced material: peripheral blood. The receptor source for this set is a man aged 65 to 79 with acute or convalescent COVID-19. Both conserved end residues are trimmed from each CDR3. Fields, in order: CDR3 protein, V gene, clone size, CDR3 length, J gene. Clone size is stated in some rows and not others, as once, few, many or a class when expanded.

cdr3_aa: ASSLGTSGRYEQF
v_call: TRBV7-2
clone_size: once
cdr3_length: 13
j_call: TRBJ2-1

cdr3_aa: ASSVRDITNTGELF
v_call: TRBV9
clone_size: -
cdr3_length: 14
j_call: TRBJ2-2

cdr3_aa: AWSVLLRMEGYPYEQY
v_call: TRBV30
clone_size: -
cdr3_length: 16
j_call: TRBJ2-7

cdr3_aa: ASRKTEYQPQH
v_call: TRBV12-3/TRBV12-4
clone_size: -
cdr3_length: 11
j_call: TRBJ1-5

cdr3_aa: ASSWGAGLAGNEQY
v_call: TRBV5-5
clone_size: -
cdr3_length: 14
j_call: TRBJ2-7

cdr3_aa: ASSQTGQGTEAF
v_call: TRBV3-1/TRBV3-2
clone_size: -
cdr3_length: 12
j_call: TRBJ1-1

cdr3_aa: ASSIRGTDTQY
v_call: TRBV19
clone_size: -
cdr3_length: 11
j_call: TRBJ2-3

cdr3_aa: ASSSRDRTNVYTGELF
v_call: TRBV5-1
clone_size: -
cdr3_length: 16
j_call: TRBJ2-2

cdr3_aa: ASSYLAERNEQY
v_call: TRBV6-5
clone_size: -
cdr3_length: 12
j_call: TRBJ2-7

cdr3_aa: ASSEVTSAYNEQF
v_call: TRBV5-1
clone_size: -
cdr3_length: 13
j_call: TRBJ2-1

cdr3_aa: ASSQDPAGSNEQF
v_call: TRBV4-3
clone_size: once
cdr3_length: 13
j_call: TRBJ2-1

cdr3_aa: ASSPRGYNEQF
v_call: TRBV27
clone_size: -
cdr3_length: 11
j_call: TRBJ2-1

cdr3_aa: ASRGQSNSPLH
v_call: TRBV6-5
clone_size: -
cdr3_length: 11
j_call: TRBJ1-6

cdr3_aa: ASSALQGSNNEQF
v_call: TRBV7-3
clone_size: -
cdr3_length: 13
j_call: TRBJ2-1

cdr3_aa: ASSTGDRGYEQY
v_call: TRBV7-9
clone_size: once
cdr3_length: 12
j_call: TRBJ2-7

cdr3_aa: ASSPPWGVSNTGELF
v_call: TRBV7-9
clone_size: once
cdr3_length: 15
j_call: TRBJ2-2

cdr3_aa: ASGHRGAYNEQF
v_call: TRBV6-6
clone_size: -
cdr3_length: 12
j_call: TRBJ2-1

cdr3_aa: ASSTDRSGAYNEQF
v_call: TRBV13
clone_size: -
cdr3_length: 14
j_call: TRBJ2-1

cdr3_aa: ATEPTGNEQF
v_call: TRBV12-3/TRBV12-4
clone_size: few
cdr3_length: 10
j_call: TRBJ2-1

cdr3_aa: ASSPFGQGGTEAF
v_call: TRBV2
clone_size: -
cdr3_length: 13
j_call: TRBJ1-1

cdr3_aa: ASSRYRTEAF
v_call: TRBV5-4
clone_size: -
cdr3_length: 10
j_call: TRBJ1-1

cdr3_aa: SVDRSTDTQY
v_call: TRBV29-1
clone_size: -
cdr3_length: 10
j_call: TRBJ2-3

cdr3_aa: AWSVPGQPRFEQF
v_call: TRBV30
clone_size: once
cdr3_length: 13
j_call: TRBJ2-1

cdr3_aa: ASSLGEGYGYT
v_call: TRBV5-1
clone_size: -
cdr3_length: 11
j_call: TRBJ1-2

cdr3_aa: ASSRRVADSYEQY
v_call: TRBV5-6
clone_size: -
cdr3_length: 13
j_call: TRBJ2-7

cdr3_aa: ASSVAGQLNTEAF
v_call: TRBV9
clone_size: -
cdr3_length: 13
j_call: TRBJ1-1

cdr3_aa: ASSLGTGGYQPQH
v_call: TRBV28
clone_size: once
cdr3_length: 13
j_call: TRBJ1-5

cdr3_aa: AWSREVGQPQH
v_call: TRBV30
clone_size: -
cdr3_length: 11
j_call: TRBJ1-5

cdr3_aa: ASREAANYGYT
v_call: TRBV19
clone_size: -
cdr3_length: 11
j_call: TRBJ1-2

cdr3_aa: ASSLDWAAGTDTQY
v_call: TRBV11-2
clone_size: once
cdr3_length: 14
j_call: TRBJ2-3

cdr3_aa: ASSSVGVYGYT
v_call: TRBV5-6
clone_size: -
cdr3_length: 11
j_call: TRBJ1-2

cdr3_aa: ASSQDLGSEQY
v_call: TRBV14
clone_size: many
cdr3_length: 11
j_call: TRBJ2-7

cdr3_aa: ASTPSVNTEAF
v_call: TRBV12-3/TRBV12-4
clone_size: -
cdr3_length: 11
j_call: TRBJ1-1

cdr3_aa: ASSRRGAPTEQY
v_call: TRBV27
clone_size: -
cdr3_length: 12
j_call: TRBJ2-7

cdr3_aa: ASSIAGVREQY
v_call: TRBV7-2
clone_size: -
cdr3_length: 11
j_call: TRBJ2-7

cdr3_aa: ASSQDQGGGELF
v_call: TRBV3-1/TRBV3-2
clone_size: -
cdr3_length: 12
j_call: TRBJ2-2

cdr3_aa: ASGADTEAF
v_call: TRBV3-1/TRBV3-2
clone_size: -
cdr3_length: 9
j_call: TRBJ1-1

cdr3_aa: ASKDRFQETQY
v_call: TRBV19
clone_size: -
cdr3_length: 11
j_call: TRBJ2-5

cdr3_aa: ASSRLGHWDTQY
v_call: TRBV27
clone_size: -
cdr3_length: 12
j_call: TRBJ2-3

cdr3_aa: ASSHDRISNQPQH
v_call: TRBV18
clone_size: -
cdr3_length: 13
j_call: TRBJ1-5

cdr3_aa: ASSSNNEQF
v_call: TRBV9
clone_size: -
cdr3_length: 9
j_call: TRBJ2-1

cdr3_aa: ASSFSVDSPNQPQH
v_call: TRBV7-8
clone_size: -
cdr3_length: 14
j_call: TRBJ1-5

cdr3_aa: ATSGPKGKTNEKLF
v_call: TRBV24-1
clone_size: -
cdr3_length: 14
j_call: TRBJ1-4

cdr3_aa: ASSLTASGPYEQY
v_call: TRBV7-3
clone_size: -
cdr3_length: 13
j_call: TRBJ2-7

cdr3_aa: ASIPSQGPYGYT
v_call: TRBV7-2
clone_size: once
cdr3_length: 12
j_call: TRBJ1-2

cdr3_aa: ASSKLAPTQY
v_call: TRBV21-1
clone_size: -
cdr3_length: 10
j_call: TRBJ2-3